Shown below are 8 T cell receptor beta chains from a single sample sequenced in a study of regulatory T cells in long-lasting Graves disease. Regarding time point: persistent/refractory GD, antithyroid drugs over 5 years with positive TRAb. RNA from PBMCs was the source of the TCR library. TCR beta libraries were built with iRepertoire HTBI primers and Arm-PCR of CDR3 regions. MiXCR, run by TCRdb on the multiplex PCR reads, gives a single entry per CDR3 protein. Counted here are 300,000 to 350,000 distinct CDR3 sequences, roughly 21% occurring once; the ten biggest clones make up 29%. The sample consisted of peripheral blood mononuclear cells (PBMCs), taken when the disease was refractory, from a patient treated with antithyroid drugs. Source of these receptors: a female donor with Graves disease.

Comment on this clonotype: A read error is possible here, since a much larger clone lies one base away. The chain links TRBV6-1 to TRBJ1-2; 7 nucleotides line up with TRBD1. The V segment lost 8 bases and the J segment 6 bases; nucleotides outside the gene matches: 3. The germline gives CDR1 MNHNS, CDR2 SASEGT. The CDR3 has 11 amino acids. The chain's CDR3 is CASGTEDGYTF. Here the CDR3 DNA reads TGTGCCAGCGGGACAGAGGATGGCTACACCTTC.

This chain joins TRBV6-1 and TRBJ1-5, with 8 nucleotides matching TRBD1. The length of the CDR3 is 15 residues. CDR1 and CDR2 (germline): MNHNS, SASEGT. Trimming cost V 2 bases and J 9 bases; bases outside gene matches: 9. Here the CDR3 DNA reads TGTGCCAGCAGTGAACAGGGGGCCCGCAGGGGGCCCCAGCATTTT. It yields the protein CASSEQGARRGPQHF.

This clonotype came up many times. The chain couples TRBV28 to TRBJ1-6, with D unclear. CDR1 is MDHEN and CDR2 is SYDVKM in the germline V gene. V was trimmed by 2 bases and J by 10 bases, leaving 9 bases between them. This CDR3 has 13 residues. The CDR3 nucleotides are TGTGCCAGCAGTTTAGAGGGTCGGTCACCCCTCCACTTT. It yields the protein CASSLEGRSPLHF. Full variable domain (missing parts from reference TRBV28 and TRBJ1-6): DVKVTQSSRYLVKRTGEKVFLECVQDMDHENMFWYRQDPGLGLRLIYFSYDVKMKEKGDIPEGYSVSREKKERFSLILESASTNQTSMYLCASSLEGRSPLHFGNGTRLTVT.

This clonotype appeared many times. V and J are TRBV6-1 and TRBJ2-5, with 11 bases aligning to TRBD2. Germline V gives CDR1 MNHNS, CDR2 SASEGT. The V and J ends lost 6 bases and 5 bases, in that order; junction bases with no gene match: 5. The CDR3 extends over 14 amino acids. The CDR3 DNA reads TGTGCCAGCAGCAAGGGACTAGCGGCGGAGACCCAGTACTTC. This sequence encodes CASSKGLAAETQYF.

Ten or more counts support this clonotype. The chain has TRBV2 and TRBJ1-5, with unresolved D. Germline lookup yields CDR1 SNHLY and CDR2 FYNNEI. V shed 4 bases and J shed 2 bases, with 9 bases lying between them. CDR3 size: 14 residues. CDR3 in amino acids: CASSGLRGNQPQHF. The CDR3 nucleotides are TGTGCCAGCAGTGGGCTTAGGGGCAATCAGCCCCAGCATTTT.

This clonotype was counted at least ten times. The rearrangement links TRBV7-9 to TRBJ1-2; no clear D. V was clipped by 1 base and J by 5 bases, with 11 bases between them. The CDR3 covers 14 residues. Germline V gene data show CDR1 as SEHNR and CDR2 as FQNEAQ (reference sequence). CDR3 DNA sequence: TGTGCCAGCAGCTTAGACGCGATAGCGTATGGCTACACCTTC. Translated: CASSLDAIAYGYTF.

The chain is built from TRBV6-1 and TRBJ1-2, with 9 nucleotides matching TRBD1. CDR3 length equals 18 residues. The germline V gene encodes CDR1 MNHNS and CDR2 SASEGT. V dropped 4 bases and J dropped 4; count of bases not matched to a gene: 16. The CDR3 loop is CASSGRDRAFLGSYGYTF. The CDR3 DNA reads as TGTGCCAGCAGTGGGCGGGACAGGGCTTTTTTAGGGAGCTATGGCTACACCTTC.

This clonotype was detected ten times or more. CDR3 protein: CASSLWGGTANTEAFF. CDR3 sequence (DNA): TGTGCCAGCAGTTTATGGGGCGGGACGGCGAACACTGAAGCTTTCTTT. J is TRBJ1-1 and V is TRBV28; tentative D call: TRBD1 (5 bases). V shed 0 bases and J shed 1 base, with 12 bases lying between them. There are 16 residues in the CDR3. CDR1 and CDR2 (germline): MDHEN, SYDVKM.